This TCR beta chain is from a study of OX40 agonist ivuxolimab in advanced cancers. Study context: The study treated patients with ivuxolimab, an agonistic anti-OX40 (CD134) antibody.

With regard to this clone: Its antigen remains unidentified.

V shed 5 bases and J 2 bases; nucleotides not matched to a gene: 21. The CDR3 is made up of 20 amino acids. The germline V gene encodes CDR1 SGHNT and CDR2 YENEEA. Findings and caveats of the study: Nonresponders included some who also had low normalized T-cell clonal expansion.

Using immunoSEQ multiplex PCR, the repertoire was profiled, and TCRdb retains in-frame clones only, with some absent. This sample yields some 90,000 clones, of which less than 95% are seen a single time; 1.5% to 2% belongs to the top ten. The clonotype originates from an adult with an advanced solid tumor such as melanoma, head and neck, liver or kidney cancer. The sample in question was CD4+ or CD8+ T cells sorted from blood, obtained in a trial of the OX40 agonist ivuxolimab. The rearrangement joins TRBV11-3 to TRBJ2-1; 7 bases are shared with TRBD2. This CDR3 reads CASSLPGAAGRTKTYNEQFF. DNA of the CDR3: TGTGCCAGCAGCCTCCCCGGGGCAGCGGGGCGGACCAAGACCTACAATGAGCAGTTCTTC.